This entry features one T cell receptor beta chain sequence. No antigen is known for it. In the CD4+ fraction, cells were divided into CD45RA+ naive and CD45RA-negative memory subsets. TCRdb keeps only in-frame clones here, not all; method: immunoSEQ multiplex PCR. The table records roughly 2.5 million clones, over 85% of them present only once. This sample is drawn from a study of shared clonotypes between healthy human individuals. Study information: Per donor, CD8 memory used one plate, CD8 naive used two, CD4 memory used three and CD4 naive used three.

The V and J ends lost 2 bases and 6 bases respectively, with 14 bases between them. Germline V lookup: CDR1 LNHDA, CDR2 SQIVND (reference sequence). The CDR3 extends over 14 amino acids. General study findings and limits: Larger richness was generally estimated for naive than memory subsets.

Specimen: naive CD4+ T cells sorted from blood. Subset meaning: CD45RA+ positively selected. The chain recombines TRBV19 with TRBJ2-7, with a weak D call TRBD1 (6 bases). The clonotype originates from a man between 18 and 29 years old in good health. The CDR3 protein is CASSITQGKGEQYF. As DNA, the CDR3 is TGTGCCAGTAGTATAACACAGGGTAAGGGCGAGCAGTACTTC.